Listed here is a single TCR beta chain. The antigen it binds to is not known. No qualities accompany the bases; no much larger clone lies one base away. The entire amount of isolated RNA was reverse transcribed using the High Capacity cDNA Reverse Transcription Kit, so the sequenced TCRB transcripts were expressed ones. Naive, central memory and regulatory T cell samples underwent deep immunoSEQ sequencing, averaging roughly 3.3 million total reads per sample. Sorted cells were lysed in RLT buffer, and RNA was extracted using DNase-treated RNeasy Micro or Mini kits according to cell number. Each cell subset was processed on its own to prevent cross-contamination, while patient and healthy donor samples were processed together. Using the immunoSEQ multiplex PCR, TCRB sequences were amplified from cDNA into 87-bp fragments spanning the CDR3 region. Sequencing of the amplicons was performed on the Illumina HiSeq platform. Per the original workflow: Synthetic template baselines were used to correct PCR bias computationally, reads within Hamming distance 2 were collapsed, and singletons that could not be merged were discarded. Reads were aligned to IMGT to assign V, D and J genes, CDR3 length, and insertions or deletions at six rearrangement sites. Within each subset, clonotype counts were normalized to the number of sorted cells before true diversity and Gini coefficients were calculated with the tcR R package. The overlap coefficient, calculated on TCRB nucleotide sequences, was used to measure repertoire sharing. What TCRdb holds here is the immuneACCESS table cut down to in-frame rearrangements. Part of the clones is not present; checked against another copy, under half of the missing clones reflect an unresolved V gene, and the others are unexplained. V and J calls and clone size are those listed in that table; D and trimming were worked out from the DNA. In this sample the table shows more than 95,000 clones, around 16% of which occur a single time. The top ten hold 2.6% of the sample.

A single peripheral blood draw of approximately 120 mL on average was collected from each donor into heparinised tubes. A BD FACSAria II and a panel including CD45RO, CCR7, CD25, CD127, CD95 and CD27 were used to sort naive, central memory, regulatory and stem cell-like memory CD4+ T cells. All sorted populations exceeded 95% purity. PBMCs were isolated right away by Lymphoprep density gradient centrifugation and were stained directly, without culture. To minimize batch effects, samples were stained and sorted in pairs, one healthy donor with one patient per experiment. This specimen comes from a study of beta chain features in type 1 diabetes listed by TCRdb under 2018. With regard to the full study: Mean age, gender distribution, total cell number and subset yield were not different between patients and healthy donors. A total of some 110 million sorted cells were examined across all samples, and the number of cells per subset was strongly correlated with RNA yield. In the study, TCRB repertoires of sorted circulating CD4+ T cell subsets from recently diagnosed type 1 diabetes patients were compared with those of matched healthy donors. Regulatory and stem cell-like memory subsets were isolated from only 8 patients and about eight healthy donors, whereas naive and central memory subsets came from all 28 donors.

Results and caveats for the whole study, not just this receptor: A moderate but significant shortening of TCRB CDR3 length was observed in type 1 diabetes patients in all four CD4+ subsets. Because small numbers of individuals were included in the HLA sub-analyses, any influence of HLA type on TCRB rearrangement was left unresolved. Because cDNA was sequenced instead of genomic DNA, activated cells with high expression could be over-represented, although the groups did not differ in activation or CD3 levels. At VDJ recombination sites, type 1 diabetes patients had fewer insertions and more deleted nucleotides, which implies abnormalities in thymic rearrangement. Naive, central memory and regulatory TCRB repertoires appeared more similar among patients than among healthy donors. PCR might favor shorter templates, but patient and control samples were amplified and corrected together, so any skew would affect both groups equally.

The sequence came from a man younger than 30 with type 1 diabetes. Sequencing was carried out using central memory CD4+ T cells from blood.

The CDR3 in this case is CATSRVGDEQFF. The nucleotide sequence is given as TGTGCCACCAGCAGAGTGGGGGATGAGCAGTTCTTC. Recombination connected TRBV15 to TRBJ2-1; the D gene could be TRBD1 or TRBD2, each one agreeing over 5 bases. Between the V and J ends, shortened by 1 base and 8 bases respectively, the junction contains 6 bases. Including cysteine and phenylalanine, the CDR3 has 12 amino acids. Only the CDR3 region is kept as DNA, spanning 36 bases read in frame from base 1. Via the germline V gene (reference sequence), CDR1 is LNHNV and CDR2 YYDKDF.